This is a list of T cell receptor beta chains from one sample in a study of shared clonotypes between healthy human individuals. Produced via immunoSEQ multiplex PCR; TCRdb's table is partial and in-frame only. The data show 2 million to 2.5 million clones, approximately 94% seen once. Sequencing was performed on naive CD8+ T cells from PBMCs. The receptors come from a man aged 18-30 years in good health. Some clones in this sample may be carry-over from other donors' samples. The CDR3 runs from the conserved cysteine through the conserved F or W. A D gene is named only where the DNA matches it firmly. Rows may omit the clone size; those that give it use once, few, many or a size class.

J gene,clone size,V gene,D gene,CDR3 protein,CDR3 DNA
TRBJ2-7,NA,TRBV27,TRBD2,CASSPELAGGSYEQYF,TGTGCCAGCAGCCCCGAACTAGCGGGAGGCTCCTACGAGCAGTACTTC
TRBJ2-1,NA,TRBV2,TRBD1,CASTYPQGNEQFF,TGTGCCAGCACCTATCCACAGGGGAATGAGCAGTTCTTC
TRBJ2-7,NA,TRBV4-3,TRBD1,CASSPGQGAYEQYF,TGCGCCAGCAGCCCGGGACAGGGGGCATACGAGCAGTACTTC
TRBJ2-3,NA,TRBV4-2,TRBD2,CASSQVAGAETDTQYF,TGTGCCAGCAGCCAAGTAGCGGGAGCGGAAACAGATACGCAGTATTTT
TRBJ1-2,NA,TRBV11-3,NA,CASSLRDRPLANYGYTF,TGTGCCAGCAGCTTACGAGACAGGCCCCTCGCGAACTATGGCTACACCTTC
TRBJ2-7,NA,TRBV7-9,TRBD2,CASSPEGGLADLSSYEQYF,TGTGCCAGCAGCCCAGAGGGGGGACTAGCGGATCTAAGCTCCTACGAGCAGTACTTC
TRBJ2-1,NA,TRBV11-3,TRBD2,CASSGGLGDEQFF,TGTGCCAGCAGCGGGGGACTAGGAGATGAGCAGTTCTTC
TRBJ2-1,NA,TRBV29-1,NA,CSVGGLQVSSYNEQFF,TGCAGCGTTGGTGGACTACAGGTTAGCTCCTACAATGAGCAGTTCTTC
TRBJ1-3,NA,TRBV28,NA,CASSDQGFGNTIYF,TGTGCCAGCAGCGATCAGGGCTTCGGAAACACCATATATTTT
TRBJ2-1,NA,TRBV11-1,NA,CASTPGPPNEQFF,TGTGCCAGCACCCCGGGACCCCCCAATGAGCAGTTCTTC
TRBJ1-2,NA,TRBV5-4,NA,CASSFFGANYGYTF,TGTGCCAGCAGCTTCTTTGGAGCTAACTATGGCTACACCTTC
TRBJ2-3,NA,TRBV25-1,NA,CASSEYGSVDTQYF,TGTGCCAGCAGTGAATACGGGAGTGTAGATACGCAGTATTTT
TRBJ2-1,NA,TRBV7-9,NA,CASSLTLTSFYNEQFF,TGTGCCAGCAGCTTAACGTTAACGTCTTTCTACAATGAGCAGTTCTTC
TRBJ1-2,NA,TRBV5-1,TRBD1,CASRDSTGDGYTF,TGCGCCAGCAGGGATTCGACAGGGGATGGCTACACCTTC
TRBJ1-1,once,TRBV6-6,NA,CASSYKGRGNTEAFF,TGTGCCAGCAGTTACAAAGGCAGGGGGAACACTGAAGCTTTCTTT
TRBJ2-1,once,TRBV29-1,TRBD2,CSVEMRGAYNEQFF,TGCAGCGTTGAAATGCGGGGGGCCTACAATGAGCAGTTCTTC
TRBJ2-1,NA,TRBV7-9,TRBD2,CASSSRTSGSYNEQFF,TGTGCCAGCAGCTCGAGGACTAGCGGCTCCTACAATGAGCAGTTCTTC
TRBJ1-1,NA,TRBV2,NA,CASSVNPRTTEAFF,TGTGCCAGCAGTGTTAATCCCCGAACCACTGAAGCTTTCTTT
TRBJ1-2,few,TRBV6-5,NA,CASSYSDSRVYGYTF,TGTGCCAGCAGTTACTCGGATAGCCGGGTCTATGGCTACACCTTC
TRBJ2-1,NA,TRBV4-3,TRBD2,CASSRAWISGESYNEQFF,TGCGCCAGCAGCCGCGCTTGGATTAGCGGGGAATCGTACAATGAGCAGTTCTTC
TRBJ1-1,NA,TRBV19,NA,CASSLGDMNTEAFF,TGTGCCAGTAGTCTTGGGGACATGAACACTGAAGCTTTCTTT
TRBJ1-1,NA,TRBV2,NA,CASSEWWTVHTEAFF,TGTGCCAGCAGTGAGTGGTGGACAGTTCATACTGAAGCTTTCTTT
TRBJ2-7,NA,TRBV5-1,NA,CASSFTSYEQYF,TGCGCCAGCAGCTTTACATCCTACGAGCAGTACTTC
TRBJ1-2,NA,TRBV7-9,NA,CASSFLTASYGYTF,TGTGCCAGCAGCTTTTTGACAGCTTCCTATGGCTACACCTTC
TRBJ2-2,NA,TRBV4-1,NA,CASSQDFETGELFF,TGCGCCAGCAGCCAAGATTTCGAGACCGGGGAGCTGTTTTTT
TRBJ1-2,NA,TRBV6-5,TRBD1,CASSYSTGGLGGYTF,TGTGCCAGCAGTTACTCGACAGGGGGCCTCGGTGGCTACACCTTC
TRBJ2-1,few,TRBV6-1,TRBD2,CASRLANYNEQFF,TGTGCCAGCCGACTAGCGAATTACAATGAGCAGTTCTTC
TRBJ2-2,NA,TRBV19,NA,CASAWWTGELFF,TGTGCCAGTGCATGGTGGACCGGGGAGCTGTTTTTT
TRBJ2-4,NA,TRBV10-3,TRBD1,CAISEFRQGNPKNIQYF,TGTGCCATCAGTGAGTTTAGACAGGGAAATCCCAAAAACATTCAGTACTTC
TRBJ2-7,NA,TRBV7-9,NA,CASSLASAGPYEQYF,TGTGCCAGCAGCTTAGCTAGCGCGGGCCCCTACGAGCAGTACTTC
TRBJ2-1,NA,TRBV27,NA,CASRYSSYNEQFF,TGTGCCAGCAGGTACAGCTCCTACAATGAGCAGTTCTTC
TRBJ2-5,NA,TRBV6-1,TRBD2,CASSATSGRAGETQYF,TGTGCCAGCAGTGCCACTAGCGGGAGGGCCGGAGAGACCCAGTACTTC
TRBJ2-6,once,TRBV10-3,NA,CAITGGGANVLTF,TGTGCCATCACAGGCGGTGGGGCCAACGTCCTGACTTTC
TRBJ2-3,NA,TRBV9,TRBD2,CASSSKTGLAGGADTQYF,TGTGCCAGCAGCTCAAAAACGGGACTAGCGGGAGGGGCGGATACGCAGTATTTT
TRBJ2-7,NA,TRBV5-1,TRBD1,CASSLGLAGGLYEQYF,TGCGCCAGCAGCTTGGGTTTAGCAGGGGGCTTATACGAGCAGTACTTC
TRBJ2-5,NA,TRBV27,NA,CASSTRHQETQYF,TGTGCCAGCAGTACCCGTCACCAAGAGACCCAGTACTTC
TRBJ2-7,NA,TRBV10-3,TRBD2,CAISESAFSSGLAF,TGTGCCATCAGTGAGTCCGCTTTTTCTAGCGGCCTCGCCTTC
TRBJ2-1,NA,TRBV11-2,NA,CASSPHPGLASLSNEQFF,TGTGCCAGCAGCCCACACCCCGGTCTAGCATCATTAAGCAATGAGCAGTTCTTC